The rows below give T cell receptor beta chains drawn from one sample of a study of T cells after yellow fever vaccination. In TCRdb, the 5' RACE reads were re-called with MiXCR into one record per CDR3 protein. The sample lists about 45,000 distinct CDR3 sequences; almost 7% were seen once. Sequenced material: CD8+ T cells not binding an NS4B(214-222) dextramer, sorted from PBMCs, taken 45 days after the yellow fever booster vaccination. These receptors came from a man between 25 and 39 years old who received the YFV17D yellow fever vaccine. Each CDR3 is given with its conserved first and last residue. The D gene is left open where the match is weak. Not every row has a clone size; where given, it reads once, few, many or a size class.

V gene: TRBV11-2
J gene: TRBJ2-2
D gene: NA
clone size: NA
CDR3 DNA: TGTGCCAGCAGCTTAGGACTCGGCACCGGGGAGCTGTTTTTT
CDR3 protein: CASSLGLGTGELFF

V gene: TRBV30
J gene: TRBJ2-7
D gene: TRBD1
clone size: many
CDR3 DNA: TGTGCCTGGAGTGTCGGCAGGGGGCTCGACGAGCAGTACTTC
CDR3 protein: CAWSVGRGLDEQYF

V gene: TRBV12-3/TRBV12-4
J gene: TRBJ2-7
D gene: TRBD2
clone size: many
CDR3 DNA: TGTGCCAGCAGTTTCGGGACTAGCGTACTCTCCTACGAGCAGTACTTC
CDR3 protein: CASSFGTSVLSYEQYF

V gene: TRBV6-1
J gene: TRBJ1-6
D gene: NA
clone size: many
CDR3 DNA: TGTGCCAGCCGTAGGGGGGGTAGTTCACCCCTCCACTTT
CDR3 protein: CASRRGGSSPLHF

V gene: TRBV7-9
J gene: TRBJ2-2
D gene: NA
clone size: many
CDR3 DNA: TGTGCCAGCAGCTTAGAGCCCGGGGAGCTGTTTTTT
CDR3 protein: CASSLEPGELFF

V gene: TRBV20-1
J gene: TRBJ1-2
D gene: NA
clone size: many
CDR3 DNA: TGCAGTGCTAGGACGGTTGTAGGCTACACCTTC
CDR3 protein: CSARTVVGYTF

V gene: TRBV4-3
J gene: TRBJ2-1
D gene: TRBD2
clone size: many
CDR3 DNA: TGCGCCAGCAGCCAAGTTGAGCACTCGTGGACTAGGGAGGGCAATGAGCAGTTCTTC
CDR3 protein: CASSQVEHSWTREGNEQFF

V gene: TRBV15
J gene: TRBJ2-4
D gene: NA
clone size: many
CDR3 DNA: TGTGCCACCAGCAGCGCGGGGCAGAACATTCAGTACTTC
CDR3 protein: CATSSAGQNIQYF

V gene: TRBV6-5
J gene: TRBJ2-5
D gene: NA
clone size: many
CDR3 DNA: TGTGCCAGCAGTTACGGCATTGCTCTTCAGGACCTCCAAGAGACCCAGTACTTC
CDR3 protein: CASSYGIALQDLQETQYF

V gene: TRBV20-1
J gene: TRBJ2-7
D gene: TRBD2
clone size: NA
CDR3 DNA: TGCAATGCTAGAGATAGGTCTAGCGGGAGTTACGAGCAGTACTTC
CDR3 protein: CNARDRSSGSYEQYF

V gene: TRBV7-6
J gene: TRBJ2-7
D gene: NA
clone size: few
CDR3 DNA: TGTGCCAGCAGCCGAGAAACAGGTGGAAGAGGTTACGAGCAGTACTTC
CDR3 protein: CASSRETGGRGYEQYF

V gene: TRBV11-2
J gene: TRBJ2-2
D gene: TRBD2
clone size: many
CDR3 DNA: TGTGCCAGCCTTGCCTCTAGCGGGACCAACACCGGGGAGCTGTTTTTT
CDR3 protein: CASLASSGTNTGELFF

V gene: TRBV9
J gene: TRBJ2-7
D gene: TRBD1
clone size: many
CDR3 DNA: TGTGCCAGCAGCGCCACGGGACAGGGATATTACGAGCAGTACTTC
CDR3 protein: CASSATGQGYYEQYF

V gene: TRBV5-1
J gene: TRBJ2-1
D gene: NA
clone size: few
CDR3 DNA: TGCGCCAGCAGCCCGGAGACTAGCTCCTACAATGAGCAGTTCTTC
CDR3 protein: CASSPETSSYNEQFF

V gene: TRBV6-1
J gene: TRBJ1-5
D gene: NA
clone size: few
CDR3 DNA: TGTGCCAGCAGTGAAGTTGCGACAAATAATCAGCCCCAGCATTTT
CDR3 protein: CASSEVATNNQPQHF

V gene: TRBV12-5
J gene: TRBJ2-1
D gene: NA
clone size: many
CDR3 DNA: TGTGCTAGTGGTTTTAGCCATGAGCAGTTCTTC
CDR3 protein: CASGFSHEQFF

V gene: TRBV25-1
J gene: TRBJ2-2
D gene: NA
clone size: many
CDR3 DNA: TGTGCCAGCAGAATCACATCTGTGGGCACCGGGGAGCTGTTTTTT
CDR3 protein: CASRITSVGTGELFF

V gene: TRBV29-1
J gene: TRBJ1-2
D gene: TRBD1
clone size: many
CDR3 DNA: TGCAGCGCGGCTATGGGACAGGGGGGTTATGGCTACACCTTC
CDR3 protein: CSAAMGQGGYGYTF

V gene: TRBV7-8
J gene: TRBJ2-1
D gene: NA
clone size: many
CDR3 DNA: TGTGCCAGCAGCCCGGGAGTGGGCAATGAGCAGTTCTTC
CDR3 protein: CASSPGVGNEQFF

V gene: TRBV25-1
J gene: TRBJ2-3
D gene: NA
clone size: many
CDR3 DNA: TGTGCCAGCAGTGATTACGTGCGGGGCTACACAGATACGCAGTATTTT
CDR3 protein: CASSDYVRGYTDTQYF

V gene: TRBV12-3/TRBV12-4
J gene: TRBJ2-5
D gene: TRBD1
clone size: many
CDR3 DNA: TGTGCCAGCAGTCCTAGACAGGGAACGTACCAAGAGACCCAGTACTTC
CDR3 protein: CASSPRQGTYQETQYF

V gene: TRBV14
J gene: TRBJ1-1
D gene: NA
clone size: many
CDR3 DNA: TGTGCCAGCAGCCAAGTGTCTGGCTTCGCTGCTTTCTTT
CDR3 protein: CASSQVSGFAAFF

V gene: TRBV7-8
J gene: TRBJ2-5
D gene: NA
clone size: many
CDR3 DNA: TGTGCCAGCAGCCCAACAGGGGAGGCGGTTCAAGAGACCCAGTACTTC
CDR3 protein: CASSPTGEAVQETQYF

V gene: TRBV5-1
J gene: TRBJ2-2
D gene: NA
clone size: many
CDR3 DNA: TGCGCCAGCAGCCCCCTAGACACTTCGAACACCGGGGAGCTGTTTTTT
CDR3 protein: CASSPLDTSNTGELFF

V gene: TRBV7-9
J gene: TRBJ2-7
D gene: TRBD1
clone size: many
CDR3 DNA: TGTGCCAGCAGCTTAGCTCAGGGGGCGCATCACGAGCAGTACTTC
CDR3 protein: CASSLAQGAHHEQYF

V gene: TRBV6-2/TRBV6-3
J gene: TRBJ2-7
D gene: NA
clone size: NA
CDR3 DNA: TGTGCCAGCAGTTACGGGGCTGGGACCGAGCAGTACTTC
CDR3 protein: CASSYGAGTEQYF

V gene: TRBV7-9
J gene: TRBJ1-5
D gene: NA
clone size: many
CDR3 DNA: TGTGCCAGCAGCATAAGAGAAAATCAGCCCCAGCATTTT
CDR3 protein: CASSIRENQPQHF

V gene: TRBV29-1
J gene: TRBJ2-2
D gene: NA
clone size: few
CDR3 DNA: TGCAGCGCCGGCTCCGGGGAGCTGTTTTTT
CDR3 protein: CSAGSGELFF

V gene: TRBV6-5
J gene: TRBJ2-5
D gene: TRBD1
clone size: many
CDR3 DNA: TGTGCCAGCAGAACCGGGACAGGGGGCCCCTTTCCCCAAGAGACCCAGTACTTC
CDR3 protein: CASRTGTGGPFPQETQYF

V gene: TRBV12-3/TRBV12-4
J gene: TRBJ1-1
D gene: NA
clone size: many
CDR3 DNA: TGTGCCAGCAGCCCAGCAGGGCCGGGCACTGAAGCTTTCTTT
CDR3 protein: CASSPAGPGTEAFF

V gene: TRBV4-2
J gene: TRBJ1-2
D gene: TRBD1
clone size: many
CDR3 DNA: TGTGCCAGCAGCCCAGGGGGCTTTGGCTACACCTTC
CDR3 protein: CASSPGGFGYTF

V gene: TRBV29-1
J gene: TRBJ2-3
D gene: NA
clone size: few
CDR3 DNA: TGCAGCGTTGAGGGAATTAGCACAGATACGCAGTATTTT
CDR3 protein: CSVEGISTDTQYF

V gene: TRBV6-2/TRBV6-3
J gene: TRBJ2-5
D gene: NA
clone size: many
CDR3 DNA: TGTGCCAGCAGTTACTCGACGGGGGCATCGGCGACCCAGTACTTC
CDR3 protein: CASSYSTGASATQYF

V gene: TRBV6-5
J gene: TRBJ2-2
D gene: NA
clone size: many
CDR3 DNA: TGTGCCAGCAGTTACCTCCCGGGCGGGGAGCTGTTTTTT
CDR3 protein: CASSYLPGGELFF

V gene: TRBV29-1
J gene: TRBJ2-1
D gene: NA
clone size: NA
CDR3 DNA: TGCAGCGTTGACGGGGGCAGCTCCTACAATGAGCAGTTCTTC
CDR3 protein: CSVDGGSSYNEQFF

V gene: TRBV7-9
J gene: TRBJ2-1
D gene: NA
clone size: many
CDR3 DNA: TGTGCCAGCAGCCCAATTCAGGGAAAGGGCAATGAGCAGTTCTTC
CDR3 protein: CASSPIQGKGNEQFF

V gene: TRBV15
J gene: TRBJ2-7
D gene: TRBD1
clone size: many
CDR3 DNA: TGTGCCACCAGTGGGGACAGGGGGCGCGAGGGTGGACTTTTCTACGAGCAGTACTTC
CDR3 protein: CATSGDRGREGGLFYEQYF

V gene: TRBV28
J gene: TRBJ2-3
D gene: NA
clone size: many
CDR3 DNA: TGTGCCAGCAGTTTGGGTCTAGCGGTCAGGGGGGATACGCAGTATTTT
CDR3 protein: CASSLGLAVRGDTQYF

V gene: TRBV29-1
J gene: TRBJ2-2
D gene: NA
clone size: many
CDR3 DNA: TGCAGCGGGGCGGGGAACACCGGGGAGCTGTTTTTT
CDR3 protein: CSGAGNTGELFF

V gene: TRBV20-1
J gene: TRBJ2-7
D gene: TRBD2
clone size: many
CDR3 DNA: TGCAGTGCTAGAGGGGTGGCGGGAGTGGCCTACGAGCAGTACTTC
CDR3 protein: CSARGVAGVAYEQYF

V gene: TRBV29-1
J gene: TRBJ2-2
D gene: NA
clone size: NA
CDR3 DNA: TGCAGCGTAGGGGGAATCCGGGAGCTGTTTTTT
CDR3 protein: CSVGGIRELFF

V gene: TRBV20-1
J gene: TRBJ2-1
D gene: NA
clone size: many
CDR3 DNA: TGCAGTTCCAGTCTCTACAATGAGCAGTTCTTC
CDR3 protein: CSSSLYNEQFF

V gene: TRBV12-3/TRBV12-4
J gene: TRBJ2-7
D gene: NA
clone size: many
CDR3 DNA: TGTGCCAGCAGTCTAACAGGGACCTACGAGCAGTACTTC
CDR3 protein: CASSLTGTYEQYF

V gene: TRBV6-1
J gene: TRBJ2-5
D gene: NA
clone size: many
CDR3 DNA: TGTGCCAGCCTTTCTAGACAAGGGCAAGAGACCCAGTACTTC
CDR3 protein: CASLSRQGQETQYF

V gene: TRBV24-1
J gene: TRBJ2-3
D gene: NA
clone size: few
CDR3 DNA: TGTGCCACCATACGGCGGGATGAAGATACGCAGTATTTT
CDR3 protein: CATIRRDEDTQYF

V gene: TRBV27
J gene: TRBJ2-7
D gene: NA
clone size: many
CDR3 DNA: TGTGCCAGCAGTTCCGGCACCCACGAGCAGTACTTC
CDR3 protein: CASSSGTHEQYF